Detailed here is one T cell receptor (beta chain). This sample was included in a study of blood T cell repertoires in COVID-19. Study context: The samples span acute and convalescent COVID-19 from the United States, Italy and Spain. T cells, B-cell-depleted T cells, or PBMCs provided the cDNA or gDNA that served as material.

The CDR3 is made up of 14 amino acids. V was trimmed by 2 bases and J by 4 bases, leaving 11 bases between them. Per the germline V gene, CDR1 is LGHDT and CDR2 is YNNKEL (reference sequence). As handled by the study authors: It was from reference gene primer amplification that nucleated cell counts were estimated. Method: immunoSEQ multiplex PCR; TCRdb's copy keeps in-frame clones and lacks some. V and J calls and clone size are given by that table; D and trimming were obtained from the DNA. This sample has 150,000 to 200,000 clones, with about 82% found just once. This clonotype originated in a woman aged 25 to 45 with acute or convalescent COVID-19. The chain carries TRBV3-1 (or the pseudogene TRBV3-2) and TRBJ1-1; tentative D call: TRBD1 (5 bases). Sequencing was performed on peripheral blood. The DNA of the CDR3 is TGTGCCAGCAGCCAAAAGGGGATGGCCACTGAAGCTTTCTTT. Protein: CASSQKGMATEAFF.